Following are 20 T cell receptor beta chains from one sample sequenced in a study of T cells in localized non-small cell lung cancer. TCRdb's copy holds only in-frame clones and misses some; the assay was immunoSEQ multiplex PCR. The sample lists around 41,000 clones; 75% to 95% were seen once. The source was PBMCs, collected before any cancer treatment. The receptors come from a woman aged 40-75 years with stage II lung adenocarcinoma.

This chain links TRBV19 with TRBJ1-2; 10 bases agree with TRBD1. V dropped 5 bases and J dropped 2; count of bases not matched to a gene: 2. The V gene's germline CDR1 is LNHDA and CDR2 SQIVND (reference sequence). The CDR3 runs to 14 residues. CDR3 DNA: TGTGCCAGTAGTCTGGACAGGGGGAACTATGGCTACACCTTC. It codes for CASSLDRGNYGYTF.

The chain carries TRBV5-6 and TRBJ2-7, with TRBD1 matching over 9 bases. Germline CDR1 reads SGHDT; CDR2 reads YYEEEE. The CDR3 has 15 amino acids. Trimming removed 0 bases from V and 2 bases from J; junction bases left unmatched: 3. The CDR3 region has the DNA TGTGCCAGCAGCTTGGGGGACAGGGCAACCTACGAGCAGTACTTC. This sequence encodes CASSLGDRATYEQYF. Full variable domain (outside the CDR3, taken from reference TRBV5-6 and TRBJ2-7): DAGVTQSPTHLIKTRGQQVTLRCSPKSGHDTVSWYQQALGQGPQFIFQYYEEEERQRGNFPDRFSGHQFPNYSSELNVNALLLGDSALYLCASSLGDRATYEQYFGPGTRLTVT.

The V call is TRBV5-1, the J call TRBJ1-1; D remains ambiguous. Between the trimmed V and J ends, which lost 0 bases and 1 base, there was a span of 7 bases. CDR1 and CDR2 (germline): SGHRS, YFSETQ. The CDR3 has 14 amino acids. The CDR3 sequence: CASSLETRNTEAFF. The DNA of the CDR3 is TGCGCCAGCAGCTTGGAGACCCGGAACACTGAAGCTTTCTTT.

This chain's CDR3 is CASSGARIIDTQYF. As DNA, the CDR3 is TGTGCCAGCAGTGGGGCTAGAATAATAGATACGCAGTATTTT. This chain connects TRBV6-1 to TRBJ2-3, with D unresolved. There are 14 residues in the CDR3. Germline V CDR1 and CDR2: MNHNS, SASEGT. V was cut by 4 bases and J by 5 bases, with 13 bases left in between.

The CDR3 loop reads CASSFTSYEQYF. In DNA form, the CDR3 reads TGTGCCAGCAGCTTTACCTCCTACGAGCAGTACTTC. V usage is TRBV7-9 and J usage is TRBJ2-7; D uncertain. The germline CDR1 and CDR2 sequences are SEHNR and FQNEAQ (reference sequence). V dropped 3 bases and J dropped 0 bases, with 3 bases sitting between them. This CDR3 spans 12 amino acids.

The V call is TRBV5-1, the J call TRBJ2-7; 10 bases map to TRBD1. Trimming took 0 bases from V and 3 from J; bases not matched to a gene: 6. The CDR3 totals 16 residues. Germline-derived CDR1 and CDR2 are SGHRS and YFSETQ. CDR3 sequence (DNA): TGCGCCAGCAGCTTGGGCGGGACAGGGGTAGACTACGAGCAGTACTTC. It encodes CASSLGGTGVDYEQYF.

The chain joins TRBV6-5 to TRBJ2-7; tentative D call: TRBD2 (6 bases). Trimming pared 2 bases from V and 2 bases from J, leaving 13 bases between. CDR1 is MNHEY and CDR2 is SVGAGI in the germline V gene. The CDR3 length is 15 residues. Here the CDR3 reads CASSYAWRGAYEQYF. CDR3 DNA sequence: TGTGCCAGCAGTTACGCTTGGCGGGGCGCCTACGAGCAGTACTTC.

The V call is TRBV9, the J call TRBJ1-4; D is undetermined. This CDR3 comprises 14 residues. V was pared by 0 bases and J by 0 bases, with 3 bases between. CDR1 and CDR2 (germline): SGDLS, YYNGEE. CDR3 loop: CASSVGATNEKLFF. CDR3 sequence (DNA): TGTGCCAGCAGCGTAGGGGCAACTAATGAAAAACTGTTTTTT.

The V call is TRBV5-1, the J call TRBJ2-3; D might be TRBD1 (8 bases). V shed 4 bases and J shed 3 bases, with 24 bases lying between them. This CDR3 spans 18 amino acids. Germline CDR1 SGHRS, CDR2 YFSETQ. CDR3 residues: CASSPNFLTGGGTDTQYF. CDR3 in DNA: TGCGCCAGCAGCCCCAACTTCTTAACAGGGGGAGGGACAGATACGCAGTATTTT.

The CDR3 loop reads CASSLGLAGGPQETQYF. In nucleotides, the CDR3 is TGCGCCAGCAGCTTGGGACTAGCGGGGGGGCCCCAAGAGACCCAGTACTTC. The chain carries TRBV5-1 and TRBJ2-5; 14 bases agree with TRBD2. The germline V gene has CDR1 SGHRS and CDR2 YFSETQ. The CDR3 runs 17 residues. V was clipped by 0 bases and J by 1 base; unmatched bases: 2.

The chain carries TRBV28 and TRBJ1-4; D ambiguous. The germline CDR1 and CDR2 sequences are MDHEN and SYDVKM. Trimming shortened V by 3 bases and J by 3 bases, and 11 bases separated the two germline ends. This CDR3 comprises 15 residues. CDR3 nucleotide sequence: TGTGCCAGCAGTTTGGGCAGCGTTGCTAATGAAAAACTGTTTTTT. As protein: CASSLGSVANEKLFF. The whole variable domain, filled in from reference TRBV28 and TRBJ1-4, reads DVKVTQSSRYLVKRTGEKVFLECVQDMDHENMFWYRQDPGLGLRLIYFSYDVKMKEKGDIPEGYSVSREKKERFSLILESASTNQTSMYLCASSLGSVANEKLFFGSGTQLSVL.

The J gene is TRBJ1-2, the V gene TRBV19; TRBD1 matches at 10 bases. In germline, CDR1 is LNHDA, CDR2 SQIVND (reference sequence). The CDR3 covers 15 residues. Trimming cost V 1 base and J 6 bases; bases outside gene matches: 5. The CDR3 nucleotides are TGTGCCAGTAGTATAGTTACCGGGACAGGGGATGGCTACACCTTC. Its translation is CASSIVTGTGDGYTF. Filled out from reference TRBV19 and TRBJ1-2, the complete variable domain reads DGGITQSPKYLFRKEGQNVTLSCEQNLNHDAMYWYRQDPGQGLRLIYYSQIVNDFQKGDIAEGYSVSREKKESFPLTVTSAQKNPTAFYLCASSIVTGTGDGYTFGSGTRLTVV.

The chain combines TRBV9 with TRBJ2-5, with D possibly matching TRBD1 (5 bases). Germline V gene sequence: CDR1 SGDLS, CDR2 YYNGEE. With 0 bases removed from V and 2 bases from J, the gap between germline ends came to 8 bases. This CDR3 has 14 amino acids. Here the CDR3 reads CASSVGGLQETQYF. CDR3 bases: TGTGCCAGCAGCGTAGGGGGCCTACAAGAGACCCAGTACTTC.

This chain joins TRBV5-1 and TRBJ2-1; 7 nucleotides align to TRBD1. The V gene's germline CDR1 is SGHRS and CDR2 YFSETQ. CDR3 length: 12 amino acids. V shed 2 bases and J 9 bases; nucleotides not matched to a gene: 2. CDR3 coding DNA: TGCGCCAGCAGCTTTCCAGGGGGTGAGCAGTTCTTC. Translation gives CASSFPGGEQFF.

Written as DNA, the CDR3 is TGTGCCAGCAGTGAAGATCGAGTGATCCGTGGCTACACCTTC. Amino acids: CASSEDRVIRGYTF. This chain uses TRBV6-1 with TRBJ1-2, with D unclear. Germline values: CDR1 MNHNS, CDR2 SASEGT. Trimming cost V 1 base and J 7 bases, with 13 bases left between them. This CDR3 spans 14 amino acids.

V and J are TRBV19 and TRBJ2-3; no firm D call. The CDR3 is made up of 16 amino acids. Germline V gives CDR1 LNHDA, CDR2 SQIVND (reference sequence). Trimming removed 0 bases from V and 7 bases from J, with 17 bases in between. The CDR3 protein is CASSIDRASVMNTQYF. The CDR3 DNA reads TGTGCCAGTAGTATAGATAGGGCGAGCGTGATGAATACGCAGTATTTT.

The chain employs TRBV28 and TRBJ1-5, with a possible D match to TRBD1 (5 bases). The germline CDR1 and CDR2 sequences are MDHEN and SYDVKM. Trimming took off 6 bases at V and 3 bases at J, with 18 bases between the two ends. This CDR3 contains 16 residues. The CDR3: CASSPSEWGVNQPQHF. The CDR3 region has the DNA TGTGCCAGCAGCCCTTCCGAGTGGGGGGTCAATCAGCCCCAGCATTTT.

This CDR3 reads CASSVSTGGGVYEQYF. The CDR3 DNA is TGTGCCAGCAGCGTATCCACAGGGGGCGGCGTCTACGAGCAGTACTTC. The chain has TRBV9 and TRBJ2-7; TRBD1 matches 9 bases. V lost 1 base and J lost 3; bases outside the gene matches: 8. The CDR3 runs 16 residues. Germline V gene lookup returns CDR1 SGDLS and CDR2 YYNGEE.

The rearrangement uses TRBV10-3 and TRBJ1-1, with TRBD1 as a possible D gene (6 bases). CDR3 size: 14 residues. Trimming took 10 bases from V and 0 from J, leaving 15 bases between them. Germline V gives CDR1 ENHRY, CDR2 SYGVKD. The CDR3 region is CATHGGAMNTEAFF. CDR3 DNA sequence: TGTGCCACTCATGGGGGCGCCATGAACACTGAAGCTTTCTTT.

The count of this clone is one. The rearrangement links TRBV28 to TRBJ1-2; 7 bases agree with TRBD1. The CDR3 loop spans 12 amino acids. Trimming took 8 bases from V and 8 from J; bases not matched to a gene: 8. CDR1 is MDHEN, CDR2 SYDVKM, per germline. CDR3 nucleotide sequence: TGTGCCAGCGATGGGACAGCGGCCGGCTACACCTTC. Its translation: CASDGTAAGYTF.